One sample yielded the 3 T cell receptor beta chains listed below, sequenced in a study of blood T cells in healthy people across ages (dated by TCRdb to between 2014 and 2016). Library construction relied on 5' RACE. The reads were generated on an Illumina HiSeq 2500. A second PCR of roughly 7 to 11 cycles was run with a J-beta primer mix and a sample-barcoded 5' primer. TCRdb ran its own pipeline on the public reads, namely fastp trimming at Q25 and MiXCR clone calling, and kept in-frame beta chains. Duplicate CDR3 protein sequences are folded into a single record with the most common DNA and genes. The sample yields nearly 1 million distinct CDR3 sequences; roughly 51% were counted once. The leading ten clones occupy over 20% of the sample. The specimen was blood. These receptors originate from a woman between 55 and 75 years old in good health.

Of note for this clonotype: An end of the junction differs from the germline gene, which may be a read error. The rearrangement links TRBV20-1 to TRBJ1-1; D is unresolved. CDR3 size: 12 residues. The germline CDR1 and CDR2 sequences are DFQATT and SNEGSKA (reference sequence). CDR3 bases: TGTAGTGCTAGAGTCCAGAACACTGAAGCTTTCTTT. It codes for CSARVQNTEAFF.

The chain links TRBV29-1 to TRBJ2-1; D is undetermined. The V end was cut by 0 bases, the J end by 7 bases, with 13 bases between. Per germline, CDR1 SQVTM and CDR2 ANQGSEA. The CDR3 contains 14 residues. The CDR3 sequence is CSVEDRVGKNEQFF. In DNA form, the CDR3 reads TGCAGCGTTGAAGATCGGGTAGGAAAGAATGAGCAGTTCTTC.

V usage is TRBV4-2 and J usage is TRBJ2-5, with D maybe TRBD1 (5 bases). The CDR3 consists of 14 residues. From germline, CDR1 is LGHNA and CDR2 YNFKEQ. The V gene lost 1 base and the J gene lost 13 bases, with 19 bases spanning the gap. The CDR3 protein is CASSQGRSRAIWYF. Here the CDR3 DNA reads TGTGCCAGCAGCCAAGGGCGGTCCAGGGCCATTTGGTACTTC.